This record looks at one T cell receptor (beta chain) sequence and its context. Produced via immunoSEQ multiplex PCR; TCRdb's table is partial and in-frame only. The repertoire includes under 95,000 clones, over 90% of them detected once, and 5.5% to 7% sits in the top ten. This sample is drawn from a study of OX40 agonist ivuxolimab in advanced cancers. Across the study: A partial response was reached by three patients: one with hepatocellular carcinoma and two with cutaneous melanoma.

The CDR3 runs to 14 residues. CDR1 is LNHDA and CDR2 is SQIVND in the germline V gene (reference sequence). V lost 0 bases to trimming and J lost 1 base, with 6 bases between them. The V call is TRBV19, the J call TRBJ1-1; D is uncertain. This sequence was found in an adult with an advanced solid tumor such as melanoma, head and neck, liver or kidney cancer. Source: CD4+ or CD8+ T cells sorted from blood, taken in a trial of the OX40 agonist ivuxolimab. The CDR3 is CASSIDGGNTEAFF. The CDR3 nucleotides read TGTGCCAGTAGTATAGACGGAGGGAACACTGAAGCTTTCTTT. Full variable domain (rest looked up from reference TRBV19 and TRBJ1-1): DGGITQSPKYLFRKEGQNVTLSCEQNLNHDAMYWYRQDPGQGLRLIYYSQIVNDFQKGDIAEGYSVSREKKESFPLTVTSAQKNPTAFYLCASSIDGGNTEAFFGQGTRLTVV.